Here is one TCR beta chain with its context. Antigen specificity is unknown. There are 15 residues in the CDR3. Germline V gene data show CDR1 as MGHRA and CDR2 as YSYEKL. Trimming cost V 0 bases and J 4 bases, with 13 bases left between them. Time point defined: week 5, during vaccination. The vaccine gave 300 ug of a 20-mer mutant IDH1 peptide subcutaneously per dose. Astrocytomas that were new, WHO grade 3 or 4, IDH1-mutant and ATRX-lost were present in the donors. Using immunoSEQ multiplex PCR, the repertoire was profiled, and TCRdb retains in-frame clones only, with some absent. The sample gives 39,000 or so clones, around 78% of which show up once; approximately 5.7% is in the top ten. This sample is drawn from a study of a mutant IDH1 vaccine in newly diagnosed glioma. Overall study context: Vaccination followed radiotherapy alone by 4-6 weeks, or accompanied temozolomide cycles. Previous care, which was radiotherapy, temozolomide, or both, most often involved both.

The sequences come from PBMCs, collected from a glioma patient whose treatment included an IDH1 peptide vaccine. The chain has TRBV4-1 and TRBJ2-7; no firm D call. This sequence originates from a man aged 35 to 55 with glioma. This chain's CDR3 is CASSQDVYPAYEQYF. The CDR3 nucleotides read TGCGCCAGCAGCCAAGACGTCTACCCCGCGTACGAGCAGTACTTC.